This TCR beta chain was captured in a study of control samples from healthy donors and cancer patients. J was trimmed by 3 bases and V by 3 bases; bases with no gene match: 10. Germline CDR1 DFQATT, CDR2 SNEGSKA (reference sequence). The CDR3 covers 16 residues. Some clones are missing from TCRdb's copy, which holds only in-frame ones; the method was immunoSEQ multiplex PCR. The sample records about 160,000 clones, about 90% being singletons. This clone was seen only a few times. The sequencing input was blood. The rearrangement links TRBV20-1 to TRBJ2-7; 11 nucleotides align to TRBD2. The receptor was derived from a man aged 25-45 years in good health. CDR3 sequence (DNA): TGCAGTGCTAGTGGGGGAACTAGCGGGAGCGTCTACGAGCAGTACTTC. Translation gives CSASGGTSGSVYEQYF.